The next 4 T cell receptor beta chains were all read from a single sample in a study of T-cell memory formation after mild COVID-19. Using its own MiXCR run on the 5' RACE reads, TCRdb lists one record per CDR3 protein. The profile shows about 600,000 distinct CDR3 sequences, less than 25% of them singletons. The sample taken for sequencing was PBMCs or a T cell subset sorted from them (not recorded which). The source is an adult woman who had mild COVID-19 (a few samples of this study predate the infection). Cell type and time point are not known.

This clonotype was observed a few times. The chain joins TRBV5-1 to TRBJ2-1; no definite D call. Germline values: CDR1 SGHRS, CDR2 YFSETQ. With 0 bases removed from V and 5 bases from J, the gap between germline ends came to 12 bases. The CDR3 spans 15 residues. The CDR3 here is CASSLVVTTNNEQFF. The CDR3 DNA sequence: TGCGCCAGCAGCTTGGTGGTGACAACCAACAATGAGCAGTTCTTC.

J is TRBJ2-1 and V is TRBV5-1; D gene ambiguous. The V end was cut by 2 bases, the J end by 4 bases, with 13 bases between. The germline CDR1 and CDR2 sequences are SGHRS and YFSETQ. CDR3 length equals 15 residues. The CDR3 DNA reads TGCGCCAGCAGCTTCCGGGTTTCCCTTTACAATGAGCAGTTCTTC. This gives the protein CASSFRVSLYNEQFF.

This clonotype came up a few times. The rearrangement joins TRBV12-3 or TRBV12-4 to TRBJ1-2; 10 bases align to TRBD1. The V segment lost 4 bases and the J segment 5 bases; nucleotides outside the gene matches: 4. This CDR3 has 14 residues. The CDR3 DNA is TGTGCCAGCAGTTGGGACAGGGGCCCTTATGGCTACACCTTC. Translating it yields CASSWDRGPYGYTF.

CDR3 DNA: TGCAGCGGGAGGGACCATGCGAACACCGGGGAGCTGTTTTTT. Translating gives CSGRDHANTGELFF. V gene TRBV29-1 combines with J gene TRBJ2-2; D is perhaps TRBD2 (6 bases). Germline CDR1 reads SQVTM; CDR2 reads ANQGSEA. The CDR3 consists of 14 residues. Trimming removed 7 bases from V and 0 bases from J, with 12 bases in between.